Below are 9 T cell receptor beta chains sequenced from a single sample in a study of OX40 agonist ivuxolimab in advanced cancers. The data were produced by immunoSEQ multiplex PCR, yet TCRdb's version contains in-frame clones alone and is incomplete. Among some 64,000 clones listed, 85% to 95% were seen once. The sample here was CD4+ or CD8+ T cells sorted from blood, taken in a trial of the OX40 agonist ivuxolimab. These receptors all stem from an adult with an advanced solid tumor such as melanoma, head and neck, liver or kidney cancer.

This chain links TRBV4-1 with TRBJ2-1; D is unclear. Germline V lookup: CDR1 MGHRA, CDR2 YSYEKL. The CDR3 is 15 amino acids. V lost 3 bases, J lost 0 bases, and 9 bases lay in between. CDR3 sequence reads: CASSQTESSYNEQFF. The CDR3 nucleotides read TGCGCCAGCAGCCAGACGGAAAGCTCCTACAATGAGCAGTTCTTC.

This chain uses TRBV28 with TRBJ1-1; D unresolved. CDR1 MDHEN and CDR2 SYDVKM come from the germline V gene. This CDR3 spans 13 amino acids. V was clipped by 2 bases and J by 7 bases, with 11 bases between them. The CDR3 loop reads CASSLLGTLEAFF. DNA of the CDR3: TGTGCCAGCAGTTTACTCGGCACCCTTGAAGCTTTCTTT.

The table lists this clone with a count of one. The chain uses TRBV19 and TRBJ2-7; tentatively, D is TRBD2 (6 bases). Germline V gene lookup returns CDR1 LNHDA and CDR2 SQIVND (reference sequence). The CDR3 length is 13 residues. V dropped 6 bases and J dropped 6 bases, with 15 bases sitting between them. The CDR3 spells CASSPGDGGEQYF. CDR3 bases: TGTGCCAGTAGCCCCGGGGACGGGGGCGAGCAGTACTTC. The complete variable domain, with remaining parts taken from reference TRBV19 and TRBJ2-7, reads DGGITQSPKYLFRKEGQNVTLSCEQNLNHDAMYWYRQDPGQGLRLIYYSQIVNDFQKGDIAEGYSVSREKKESFPLTVTSAQKNPTAFYLCASSPGDGGEQYFGPGTRLTVT.

The V and J genes are TRBV29-1 and TRBJ2-7; TRBD2 aligns across 12 bases. The V and J ends lost 6 bases and 4 bases, in that order; junction bases with no gene match: 7. CDR1 and CDR2 from the germline V gene are SQVTM and ANQGSEA. The CDR3 contains 14 residues. This CDR3 reads CSVGLAGSRYEQYF. The CDR3 DNA follows: TGCAGCGTCGGACTAGCGGGATCGCGGTACGAGCAGTACTTC.

The chain recombines TRBV27 with TRBJ1-1; TRBD1 might be the D (6 bases). The CDR3 totals 14 residues. The V end was cut by 3 bases, the J end by 1 base, with 9 bases between. From germline, CDR1 is MNHEY and CDR2 SMNVEV (reference sequence). The CDR3 DNA reads TGTGCCAGCAGTTTGTTCAGGGGGAACACTGAAGCTTTCTTT. Translating it yields CASSLFRGNTEAFF.

The rearrangement links TRBV19 to TRBJ1-3; no clear D gene. This CDR3 contains 15 residues. Deletions cut 4 bases from V and 7 bases from J, with 17 bases between. Germline CDR1 and CDR2: LNHDA and SQIVND (reference sequence). CDR3 sequence (DNA): TGTGCCAGTAGTACGGCCAGGCCTTCGAGGAACACCATATATTTT. Its translation is CASSTARPSRNTIYF.

Note on this clone: Other DNA sequences in the sample encode the same CDR3. The chain recombines TRBV28 with TRBJ2-7, with TRBD2 as a possible D gene (6 bases). V was trimmed by 2 bases and J by 3 bases, leaving 11 bases between them. Germline lookup yields CDR1 MDHEN and CDR2 SYDVKM. The CDR3 runs 14 residues. The chain's CDR3 is CASSLGGSSYEQYF. The CDR3 DNA follows: TGTGCCAGCAGTTTAGGAGGGTCTAGCTACGAGCAGTACTTC.

The rearrangement links TRBV19 to TRBJ2-7, with TRBD2 matching over 11 bases. Trimming took 9 bases from V and 0 from J; bases not matched to a gene: 1. This CDR3 comprises 13 residues. In germline, CDR1 is LNHDA, CDR2 SQIVND (reference sequence). CDR3 DNA sequence: TGTGCCAGCGGACTAGCGGGCTCCTACGAGCAGTACTTC. It yields the protein CASGLAGSYEQYF.

V usage is TRBV6-5 and J usage is TRBJ1-1; D is unresolved. Looked up from germline, CDR1 is MNHEY and CDR2 is SVGAGI. V lost 6 bases, J lost 2 bases, and 10 bases lay in between. CDR3 size: 13 residues. DNA of the CDR3: TGTGCCAGCAGCTTGGCCCCAAACACTGAAGCTTTCTTT. This sequence encodes CASSLAPNTEAFF.